A selection of T cell receptor beta chains follows, all from one sample in a study of cytotoxic CD8 clonotypes in ibrutinib-treated CLL. The repertoire was sequenced with immunoSEQ multiplex PCR; TCRdb's copy has only in-frame clones and lacks some. The table includes over 110,000 clones, approximately 89% detected once. Source: PBMCs, taken after 12 months of ibrutinib treatment. The receptors were gathered from a human donor with chronic lymphocytic leukemia. Each CDR3 is given with its conserved first and last residue. The D gene is left open where the match is weak. Size tells how often a clone was seen (once, few, many) or the class of an expanded clone, and some rows leave it out.

CDR3 DNA	CDR3 protein	V gene	clone size	J gene	D gene
TGTGCCATCAGTGAGGGGGCTAATGAAAAACTGTTTTTT	CAISEGANEKLFF	TRBV10-3	NA	TRBJ1-4	NA
TGTGCCAGCAGCTTGCAGGACGGACCCTACGAGCAGTACTTC	CASSLQDGPYEQYF	TRBV11-2	NA	TRBJ2-7	NA
TGTGCCAGCTCACCTCAGGACGACTACAATGAGCAGTTCTTC	CASSPQDDYNEQFF	TRBV18	NA	TRBJ2-1	NA
TGTGCCAGCAGACCTCAAACCGGGGAGCTGTTTTTT	CASRPQTGELFF	TRBV6-4	NA	TRBJ2-2	NA
TGTGCCAGCTCACCTGGGCTAGCGGGATCTCTTGGTGAGCAGTTCTTC	CASSPGLAGSLGEQFF	TRBV18	NA	TRBJ2-1	TRBD2
TGCAGCGTTGAGGCAGGCCCGGACGAGCAGTACTTC	CSVEAGPDEQYF	TRBV29-1	NA	TRBJ2-7	NA
TGTGCCAGCAGCGTAACTCCAGCGGGAGGGTCAGATACGCAGTATTTT	CASSVTPAGGSDTQYF	TRBV9	NA	TRBJ2-3	TRBD2
TGCGCCAGCAGCCAAGTGGCAGAAAGCTCCTACGAGCAGTACTTC	CASSQVAESSYEQYF	TRBV4-3	once	TRBJ2-7	NA
TGTGCCAGCAGCTCGCATACTAGCGGAAGGGAGCAGTTCTTC	CASSSHTSGREQFF	TRBV7-3	NA	TRBJ2-1	TRBD2
TGTGCCAGCAGCCACGAAGGTAGCGGGACAGACAATGAGCAGTTCTTC	CASSHEGSGTDNEQFF	TRBV14	once	TRBJ2-1	NA
TGCGCCAGCAACCTTCTGAGCGGGATACAAGAGACCCAGTACTTC	CASNLLSGIQETQYF	TRBV5-1	NA	TRBJ2-5	TRBD2
TGTGCCAGCAGTTTAGGTAACAATGAGCAGTTCTTC	CASSLGNNEQFF	TRBV27	NA	TRBJ2-1	NA
TGTGCCAGCAGCTTAGGTGACAGGGGTCGCAACTCCTACGAGCAGTACTTC	CASSLGDRGRNSYEQYF	TRBV11-2	NA	TRBJ2-7	TRBD1
TGTGCCAGCCGAACGGGCTCTGGAAACACCATATATTTT	CASRTGSGNTIYF	TRBV6-5	NA	TRBJ1-3	NA
TGTGCCAGCAGCCCGGGACAGCTTAAAGCTTTCTTT	CASSPGQLKAFF	TRBV7-2	NA	TRBJ1-1	TRBD1
TGCGCCAGCAGCCACACGCTCACTAGCGGGAGGGTCAATGAGCAGTTCTTC	CASSHTLTSGRVNEQFF	TRBV4-3	NA	TRBJ2-1	TRBD2
TGTGCTAGTGGGGTTGGTAGCGGGAGTCAAGAGACCCAGTACTTC	CASGVGSGSQETQYF	TRBV12-5	NA	TRBJ2-5	TRBD2
TGTGCCATCAGTGAGGGCGGTGAGCAGTTCTTC	CAISEGGEQFF	TRBV10-3	NA	TRBJ2-1	NA
TGTGCCAGCAGTTTACGGGGGGACACCTACGAGCAGTACTTC	CASSLRGDTYEQYF	TRBV27	NA	TRBJ2-7	NA
TGTGCCAGCACTAATACTTCTCCCCCTTATGAAAAACTGTTTTTT	CASTNTSPPYEKLFF	TRBV28	once	TRBJ1-4	NA
TGTGCCAGCAGCCCAGATCTCCTAGCGGGAGTCTACGAGCAGTACTTC	CASSPDLLAGVYEQYF	TRBV11-2	NA	TRBJ2-7	TRBD2
TGTGCCTGGGGGAGGGCGGACACTGAAGCTTTCTTT	CAWGRADTEAFF	TRBV30	NA	TRBJ1-1	NA
TGTGCCAGCAGCCCCCCGCGGCGGGGCCACGAGCAGTACTTC	CASSPPRRGHEQYF	TRBV7-2	NA	TRBJ2-7	NA
TGCGCCAGCAGCCAAGAATTAGTAGCGGGGAGCACAGATACGCAGTATTTT	CASSQELVAGSTDTQYF	TRBV4-3	NA	TRBJ2-3	TRBD2
TGTGCCAGCACAGGCAGCGGGAGGGGTACAGATACGCAGTATTTT	CASTGSGRGTDTQYF	TRBV9	NA	TRBJ2-3	TRBD2